This T cell receptor beta chain was captured in a study of shared clonotypes between healthy human individuals. Study details: For every donor, three CD4 naive, three CD4 memory, two CD8 naive and one CD8 memory plates were used.

The study drew all its donors from Caucasian adults living in Nashville, Tennessee. Deep was the level at which the assay was run. Replicate sorted-subset PCRs were loaded with approximately 200 ng DNA, 25,000 to 30,000 T cell genomes. Assay used: immunoSEQ multiplex PCR; TCRdb lists only in-frame clones, some missing. The data contain a few million clones, more than 90% of them singletons. Trimming shortened V by 0 bases and J by 11 bases, and 8 bases separated the two germline ends. The CDR3 is 12 amino acids. The germline V gene has CDR1 SGHRS and CDR2 YFSETQ. The genes are TRBV5-1 and TRBJ2-2; D gene ambiguous. The sequenced material came from naive CD4+ T cells sorted from blood. Subset specified: CD45RA+ positively selected. This TCR was recovered from a man younger than 35 in good health. The CDR3 sequence is CASSLGISELFF. CDR3 bases: TGCGCCAGCAGCTTGGGGATTTCAGAGCTGTTTTTT.